The clone carrying this T cell receptor beta chain was found a few times. Its antigen is undetermined. At one end, the junction sequence differs from germline, possibly due to a read error. The data were taken from a study of T cells after yellow fever vaccination. Study-wide results and limits: It was the secondary response that reached its peak faster, day 5 versus 15, but it was weaker. Clonotypes found in both CD4 and CD8 compartments made up a small share.

Germline loops: CDR1 SGHTA, CDR2 FQGNSA. There are 13 residues in the CDR3. TCRdb ran MiXCR on the 5' RACE reads and lists one entry per CDR3 protein. The sample consists of 500,000 to 650,000 distinct CDR3 sequences, approximately 16% of them appearing once. The TCR comes from a man aged 18 to 30 who received the YFV17D yellow fever vaccine. Specimen: PBMCs, collected less than 6 days after the first yellow fever vaccination. The gene calls are TRBV7-2 and TRBJ2-5; D remains unclear. CDR3 region: CASSLSVGETQYF. The CDR3 region has the DNA TGCGCCAGCAGCTTGTCCGTGGGGGAGACCCAGTACTTC.